One sample yielded the 15 T cell receptor beta chains listed below, sequenced in a study of blood T cell repertoires in COVID-19. The data were produced by immunoSEQ multiplex PCR, yet TCRdb's version contains in-frame clones alone and is incomplete. The sample comprises about 190,000 clones, around 83% of which are singletons, and 5.5% to 7.5% rests with the top ten. Sample: peripheral blood. These receptors all stem from a woman aged 40 to 49 with acute or convalescent COVID-19.

The V and J genes are TRBV19 and TRBJ2-1; D remains unclear. V was pared by 6 bases and J by 3 bases, with 3 bases between. The CDR3 loop spans 11 amino acids. CDR1 and CDR2 (germline): LNHDA, SQIVND (reference sequence). This CDR3 is CASSHYNEQFF. CDR3 sequence (DNA): TGTGCCAGTAGCCACTACAATGAGCAGTTCTTC.

Only one count was recorded for this clone. The gene calls are TRBV5-1 and TRBJ1-2; 9 bases agree with TRBD1. Germline loops: CDR1 SGHRS, CDR2 YFSETQ. This CDR3 spans 19 amino acids. J gave up 4 bases and V 1 base, and 17 bases lay outside the gene matches. This CDR3 is CASSLKPPGTGSFGYGYTF. CDR3 DNA sequence: TGCGCCAGCAGCTTGAAGCCCCCCGGGACAGGGAGTTTCGGCTATGGCTACACCTTC.

The chain combines TRBV12-3 or TRBV12-4 with TRBJ2-5; a weak D match, TRBD2 (7 bases). CDR3 length: 13 amino acids. V was cut by 7 bases and J by 4 bases, with 13 bases left in between. The DNA for the CDR3 is TGTGCCAGCACCCCGGGGGGCCGAGAGACCCAGTACTTC. Its protein is CASTPGGRETQYF.

The chain links TRBV6-5 to TRBJ2-1; D is undetermined. Germline V gives CDR1 MNHEY, CDR2 SVGAGI. The length of the CDR3 is 13 residues. V shed 2 bases and J shed 9 bases, with 11 bases lying between them. The CDR3 is CASSYIFSGEQFF. DNA for the CDR3: TGTGCCAGCAGTTACATTTTTTCCGGTGAGCAGTTCTTC.

CDR3: CASSSGGLSGNTIYF. The CDR3 DNA is TGTGCCAGCAGCTCTGGTGGCCTCTCTGGAAACACCATATATTTT. V gene TRBV5-4 combines with J gene TRBJ1-3; D gene unclear. The CDR3 length is 15 residues. With 3 bases removed from V and 0 bases from J, the gap between germline ends came to 10 bases. Germline CDR1 is SGHNT and CDR2 is YYREEE (reference sequence).

This chain joins TRBV27 and TRBJ2-7; D might be TRBD1 (5 bases). CDR3 length: 14 amino acids. Germline V CDR1 and CDR2: MNHEY, SMNVEV (reference sequence). Trimming took 0 bases from V and 2 from J, leaving 8 bases between them. The CDR3 nucleotides are TGTGCCAGCAGTTTATCGGGGCCCGCCTACGAGCAGTACTTC. Its translation is CASSLSGPAYEQYF.

This clone has only a few counts. The chain carries TRBV24-1 and TRBJ2-1; TRBD2 is a possible D gene (5 bases). The CDR3 has 16 amino acids. With 0 bases removed from V and 5 bases from J, the gap between germline ends came to 13 bases. CDR1 is KGHDR, CDR2 SFDVKD, per germline. This chain's CDR3 is CATSDLEATGNNEQFF. In DNA form, the CDR3 reads TGTGCCACCAGTGATTTGGAGGCCACGGGGAACAATGAGCAGTTCTTC.

The gene calls are TRBV5-1 and TRBJ2-3; 7 bases map to TRBD2. Germline V gives CDR1 SGHRS, CDR2 YFSETQ. V was clipped by 7 bases and J by 0 bases; unmatched bases: 5. This CDR3 is built from 14 residues. The CDR3 DNA follows: TGCGCCAGCGGGAGCGGGGCGAGCACAGATACGCAGTATTTT. Its protein product is CASGSGASTDTQYF.

This chain connects TRBV12-3 or TRBV12-4 to TRBJ1-2, with 8 bases fitting TRBD1. V lost 6 bases and J lost 4; bases outside the gene matches: 4. CDR3 size: 13 residues. Here the CDR3 reads CASSTGQGYGYTF. The CDR3 region has the DNA TGTGCCAGCAGCACCGGACAGGGCTATGGCTACACCTTC.

The chain recombines TRBV7-6 with TRBJ1-3; no clear D. Per the germline V gene, CDR1 is SGHVS and CDR2 is FNYEAQ. V lost 1 base to trimming and J lost 0 bases, with 10 bases between them. This CDR3 region has 16 residues. CDR3 in amino acids: CASSLVDTNSGNTIYF. CDR3 DNA sequence: TGTGCCAGCAGCTTAGTAGACACGAACTCTGGAAACACCATATATTTT.

This clone was observed a single time. This chain joins TRBV3-1 (or the pseudogene TRBV3-2) and TRBJ1-2, with 9 bases that match TRBD1. J lost 4 bases, V lost 1 base, and 4 bases had no gene match. The V gene's germline CDR1 is LGHDT and CDR2 YNNKEL (reference sequence). This CDR3 has 15 residues. CDR3 bases: TGTGCCAGCAGCCAAGGGGACAGGGTGGGCTATGGCTACACCTTC. It is translated as CASSQGDRVGYGYTF.

This chain links TRBV29-1 with TRBJ1-1, with 7 bases that match TRBD1. The CDR3 has 13 amino acids. CDR1 is SQVTM and CDR2 is ANQGSEA in the germline V gene. V lost 5 bases, J lost 5 bases, and 8 bases stayed unmatched. The CDR3 DNA reads as TGCAGCGTTACCCGACAGGGAGCTACTGAAGCTTTCTTT. Translation: CSVTRQGATEAFF.

A few counts support this clone. The chain combines TRBV6-5 with TRBJ1-2; a weak D match, TRBD1 (6 bases). The CDR3 has 15 amino acids. Trimming took 6 bases from V and 2 from J, leaving 16 bases between them. CDR1 and CDR2 (germline): MNHEY, SVGAGI. In DNA form, the CDR3 reads TGTGCCAGCAGCTCTTTATCCACAGGGAACTATGGCTACACCTTC. The encoded protein is CASSSLSTGNYGYTF.

The V gene is TRBV7-9, the J gene TRBJ1-4; TRBD1 aligns across 8 bases. This CDR3 is 16 amino acids long. J gave up 8 bases and V 0 bases, and 8 bases lay outside the gene matches. Germline V gene sequence: CDR1 SEHNR, CDR2 FQNEAQ (reference sequence). CDR3 nucleotide sequence: TGTGCCAGCAGCTTAGCGACAGGGGTTCTCGGCGAAAAACTGTTTTTT. It yields the protein CASSLATGVLGEKLFF. The full variable domain, completed using reference TRBV7-9 and TRBJ1-4, is DTGVSQNPRHKITKRGQNVTFRCDPISEHNRLYWYRQTLGQGPEFLTYFQNEAQLEKSRLLSDRFSAERPKGSFSTLEIQRTEQGDSAMYLCASSLATGVLGEKLFFGSGTQLSVL.

The CDR3, as DNA: TGTGCCACCAGAGAGGGGGCCTCGACCACTGAAGCTTTCTTT. Translated, it gives CATREGASTTEAFF. The chain combines TRBV15 with TRBJ1-1; 7 nucleotides line up with TRBD1. V shed 6 bases and J 4 bases; nucleotides not matched to a gene: 8. There are 14 residues in the CDR3. CDR1 is LNHNV, CDR2 YYDKDF, per germline (reference sequence).